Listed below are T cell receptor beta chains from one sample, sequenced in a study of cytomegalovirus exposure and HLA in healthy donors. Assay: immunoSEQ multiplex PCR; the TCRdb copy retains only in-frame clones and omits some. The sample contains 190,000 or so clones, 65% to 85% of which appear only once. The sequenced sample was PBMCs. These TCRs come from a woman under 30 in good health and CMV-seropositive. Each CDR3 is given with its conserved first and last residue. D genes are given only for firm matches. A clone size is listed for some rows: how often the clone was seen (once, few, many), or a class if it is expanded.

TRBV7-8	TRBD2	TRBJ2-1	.	CASSLGGKAAGGYNEQFF	TGTGCCAGCAGCTTAGGAGGAAAAGCTGCGGGGGGATACAATGAGCAGTTCTTC
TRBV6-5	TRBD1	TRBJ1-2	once	CASSWDRGYGYTF	TGTGCCAGCAGTTGGGACAGGGGGTATGGCTACACCTTC
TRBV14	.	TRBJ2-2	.	CASSQTDPGELFF	TGTGCCAGCAGCCAGACTGACCCCGGGGAGCTGTTTTTT
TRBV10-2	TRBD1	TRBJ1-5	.	CASSPTGATNQPQHF	TGCGCCAGCAGTCCTACAGGGGCAACTAATCAGCCCCAGCATTTT
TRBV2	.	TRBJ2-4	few	CASSEDPRSNIQYF	TGTGCCAGCAGTGAAGACCCCCGGTCTAACATTCAGTACTTC
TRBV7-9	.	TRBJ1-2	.	CASSLASGAPGYTF	TGTGCCAGCAGCTTAGCATCAGGGGCGCCCGGCTACACCTTC
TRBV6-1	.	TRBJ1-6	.	CASRRSGDEDSPLHF	TGTGCCAGCAGGAGGTCAGGGGACGAGGATTCACCCCTCCACTTT
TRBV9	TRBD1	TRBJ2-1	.	CASSSRDRGYNEQFF	TGTGCCAGCAGCTCGCGGGACAGGGGCTACAATGAGCAGTTCTTC
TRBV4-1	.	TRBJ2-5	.	CASSQDLSRKETQYF	TGCGCCAGCAGCCAAGATCTCTCCAGAAAAGAGACCCAGTACTTC
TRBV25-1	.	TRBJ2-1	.	CASRLSGPNNEQFF	TGTGCCAGTAGACTAAGCGGGCCTAACAATGAGCAGTTCTTC
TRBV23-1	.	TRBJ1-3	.	CARPEEDSGNTIYF	TGCGCCAGGCCCGAGGAGGACTCTGGAAACACCATATATTTT
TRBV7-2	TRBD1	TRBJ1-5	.	CASSPGTGNQPQHF	TGTGCCAGCAGCCCTGGGACAGGCAATCAGCCCCAGCATTTT
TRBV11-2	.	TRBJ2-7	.	CASSADTLSYEQYF	TGTGCCAGCAGCGCCGACACTCTCTCCTACGAGCAGTACTTC
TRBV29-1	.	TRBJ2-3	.	CSVGLTDTQYF	TGCAGCGTTGGCCTAACAGATACGCAGTATTTT
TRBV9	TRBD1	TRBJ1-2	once	CASYRGQDGYTF	TGTGCCTCTTACAGGGGGCAGGATGGCTACACCTTC
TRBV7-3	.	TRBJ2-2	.	CASSSPPVGAGELFF	TGTGCCAGCAGCTCACCCCCCGTCGGGGCCGGGGAGCTGTTTTTT
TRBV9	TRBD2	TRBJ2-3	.	CASSVGGGAGGTDTQYF	TGTGCCAGCAGCGTAGGCGGGGGGGCCGGTGGGACAGATACGCAGTATTTT
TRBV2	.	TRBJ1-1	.	CASSGDSMNTEAFF	TGTGCCAGCAGCGGGGACTCCATGAACACTGAAGCTTTCTTT
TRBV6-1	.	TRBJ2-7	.	CASSEARYEQYF	TGTGCCAGCAGTGAAGCGCGTTACGAGCAGTACTTC
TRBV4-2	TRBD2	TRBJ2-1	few	CASSQEPSGGANEQFF	TGTGCCAGCAGCCAAGAACCTAGCGGGGGGGCCAATGAGCAGTTCTTC
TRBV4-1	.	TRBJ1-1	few	CASSHLGAMNTEAFF	TGCGCCAGCAGCCACCTAGGAGCGATGAACACTGAAGCTTTCTTT
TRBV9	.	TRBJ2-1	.	CASSAQIPGLPYHEQFF	TGTGCCAGCAGCGCCCAGATCCCGGGACTCCCATATCATGAGCAGTTCTTC